A single TCR beta chain is shown here with its context. Antigen specificity is unknown. The CDR3 length is 12 residues. The germline gives CDR1 MNHEY, CDR2 SVGAGI. Trimming cost V 6 bases and J 6 bases, with 10 bases left between them. This entry belongs to a study of T cell repertoires in cytomegalovirus infection. Each CDR3 protein is one row after TCRdb ran MiXCR on the reads. The table has roughly 920,000 distinct CDR3 sequences, roughly a third seen once. Study-level findings and limits: The cumulative frequency of public TCR beta families identified carriers of CMV plus the relevant HLA.

V is TRBV6-5 and J is TRBJ2-3, with a tentative D call TRBD2 (5 bases). This clonotype originated in a human donor in good health (CMV status not recorded). Some clones in this sample may be carry-over from other donors' samples. The specimen was cultured CD8+ T cells from PBMCs, collected from culture after CMV antigen stimulation. The CDR3 DNA follows: TGTGCCAGCAGAACGCGGGTGGATACGCAGTATTTT. It encodes CASRTRVDTQYF.